The rows below give T cell receptor beta chains drawn from one sample of a study of T cell responses to AZD1222 COVID-19 vaccine. The protocol was immunoSEQ multiplex PCR, while the TCRdb copy is restricted to in-frame clones and leaves out a portion. This sample has roughly 70,000 clones; roughly 80% occur once, and the top ten carry around an eighth. The sequenced sample was peripheral blood, obtained 28 days after the second AZD1222 dose. The receptors were sampled from an adult who received the AZD1222 COVID-19 vaccine. CDR3s include the opening cysteine and the closing phenylalanine or tryptophan. Each record gives: D gene, V gene, J gene, clone size, CDR3 DNA, CDR3 protein. A D gene is named only where the DNA matches it firmly. Some rows have no size entry. The others give once, few or many, or a class for an expanded clone.

D: -
V: TRBV6-5
J: TRBJ1-5
size: -
DNA: TGTGCCAGCAGTAAACGAACCGACAGCTATCAGCCCCAGCATTTT
CDR3: CASSKRTDSYQPQHF

D: -
V: TRBV2
J: TRBJ1-4
size: -
DNA: TGTGCCAGCACGTCCGAGACGGGGGAAAAACTGTTTTTT
CDR3: CASTSETGEKLFF

D: -
V: TRBV4-1
J: TRBJ2-2
size: -
DNA: TGCGCCAGCAGCCAAGTGAATATGGGGCTTGACACCGGGGAGCTGTTTTTT
CDR3: CASSQVNMGLDTGELFF

D: TRBD2
V: TRBV7-2
J: TRBJ2-7
size: -
DNA: TGTGCCAGCAGCTTGGGACTAGCGGGGGGCGAGCAGTACTTC
CDR3: CASSLGLAGGEQYF

D: TRBD1
V: TRBV11-2
J: TRBJ2-7
size: -
DNA: TGTGCCAGCAGCCCGAACCCCGACAGGGTCTACGAGCAGTACTTC
CDR3: CASSPNPDRVYEQYF

D: -
V: TRBV5-1
J: TRBJ1-1
size: -
DNA: TGCGCCAGCAGCTTGGGGGCGGGGTTGGAAGCTTTCTTT
CDR3: CASSLGAGLEAFF

D: -
V: TRBV18
J: TRBJ2-2
size: -
DNA: TGTGCCAGCTCACCACCGAGTATCGGGGTTGACGGGGAGCTGTTTTTT
CDR3: CASSPPSIGVDGELFF

D: -
V: TRBV6-5
J: TRBJ2-3
size: -
DNA: TGTGCCAGCACGACAGAGACCACAGATACGCAGTATTTT
CDR3: CASTTETTDTQYF

D: -
V: TRBV6-6
J: TRBJ2-2
size: -
DNA: TGTGCCAGCAGTCTGCGAGTGTTTGGGCTTCTTGACACCGGGGAGCTGTTTTTT
CDR3: CASSLRVFGLLDTGELFF

D: TRBD1
V: TRBV11-2
J: TRBJ1-1
size: few
DNA: TGTGCCAGCAGCCCCGGGACAGGGCGAGCTTTCTTT
CDR3: CASSPGTGRAFF

D: -
V: TRBV3-1/TRBV3-2
J: TRBJ1-2
size: once
DNA: TGTGCCAGCAGCCAAGGGGTCAAGGTCTTC
CDR3: CASSQGVKVF

D: TRBD1
V: TRBV30
J: TRBJ2-3
size: -
DNA: TGTGCCTGGAGTTTTACAGGGGCCGATACGCAGTATTTT
CDR3: CAWSFTGADTQYF

D: -
V: TRBV30
J: TRBJ2-1
size: -
DNA: TGTGCCTGGAGTGTACCAGTGAATGAGCAGTTCTTC
CDR3: CAWSVPVNEQFF

D: -
V: TRBV29-1
J: TRBJ1-2
size: -
DNA: TGCAGCGTTGAGGCTTCAGGGCAAAAGAGTGGCTACACCTTC
CDR3: CSVEASGQKSGYTF

D: TRBD1
V: TRBV30
J: TRBJ1-2
size: once
DNA: TGTGCCTGGAAGAGGGACAGGGCCCGTTCTAACTATGGCTACACCTTC
CDR3: CAWKRDRARSNYGYTF

D: TRBD2
V: TRBV11-2
J: TRBJ2-7
size: -
DNA: TGTGCCAGCACCAATCGATTAGTGACTAGCGCTTCCGTTAGGCAGTACTTC
CDR3: CASTNRLVTSASVRQYF

D: -
V: TRBV7-2
J: TRBJ2-1
size: once
DNA: TGTGCCAGCAGCTTAGTTAGCAGGGCTATCCCGTTCTTC
CDR3: CASSLVSRAIPFF

D: TRBD1
V: TRBV25-1
J: TRBJ1-4
size: -
DNA: TGTGCCAGCAGTCTTCTCGGGACAGGGACACCTAATGAAAAACTGTTTTTT
CDR3: CASSLLGTGTPNEKLFF